This T cell receptor beta chain was captured in a study of shared clonotypes between healthy human individuals. Study findings and constraints: Sorted-subset samples were not fully sequenced, rarefaction indicated. The sole specimen, blood, was sampled, and tissue repertoires likely differ.

Points on this clone: The antigen remains unidentified.

V was trimmed by 3 bases and J by 3 bases, leaving 12 bases between them. The CDR3 is 15 residues long. Germline CDR1 reads LNHDA; CDR2 reads SQIVND (reference sequence). Replicate PCRs for sorted subsets used approximately 190 ng DNA; this equaled about 30,000 T cell genomes. TCRdb's copy holds only in-frame clones and misses some; the assay was immunoSEQ multiplex PCR. The data contain 2 million to 3 million clones, 90% to 95% of them singletons. The chain has TRBV19 and TRBJ1-5; unclear D gene. The sample consisted of naive CD4+ T cells sorted from blood. Subset specified: CD45RA+ positively selected. The receptor was isolated from a man younger than 35 in good health. The CDR3 DNA sequence: TGTGCCAGTAGTATGCAAGGGTTTCCCAATCAGCCCCAGCATTTT. Encoded protein: CASSMQGFPNQPQHF.